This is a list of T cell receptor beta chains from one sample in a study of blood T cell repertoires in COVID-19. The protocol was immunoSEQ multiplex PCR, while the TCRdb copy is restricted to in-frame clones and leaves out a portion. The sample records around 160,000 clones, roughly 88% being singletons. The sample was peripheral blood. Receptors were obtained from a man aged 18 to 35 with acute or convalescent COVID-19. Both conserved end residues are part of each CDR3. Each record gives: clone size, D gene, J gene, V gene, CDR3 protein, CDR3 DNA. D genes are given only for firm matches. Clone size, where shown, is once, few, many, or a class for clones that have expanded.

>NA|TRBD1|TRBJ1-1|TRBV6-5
CASSYSGTVNTEAFF
TGTGCCAGCAGTTATTCCGGGACAGTGAACACTGAAGCTTTCTTT
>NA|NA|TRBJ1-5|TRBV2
CASRRERDQPQHF
TGTGCCAGCAGGCGAGAACGGGATCAGCCCCAGCATTTT
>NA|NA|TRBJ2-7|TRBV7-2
CASSLGGDSYEQYF
TGTGCCAGCAGCTTAGGGGGGGACTCCTACGAGCAGTACTTC
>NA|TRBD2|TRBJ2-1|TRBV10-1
CASSETRPGTRIFF
TGCGCCAGCAGTGAGACCCGGCCCGGGACTAGAATTTTCTTC
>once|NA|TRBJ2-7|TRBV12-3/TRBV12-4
CASSFWEPYEQYF
TGTGCCAGCAGTTTCTGGGAGCCCTACGAGCAGTACTTC
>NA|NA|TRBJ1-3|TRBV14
CASSPREVGNTIYF
TGTGCCAGCAGCCCCCGGGAGGTCGGAAACACCATATATTTT
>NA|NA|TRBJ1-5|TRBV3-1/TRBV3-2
CASSPDFSNQPQHF
TGTGCCAGCAGCCCAGACTTTAGCAATCAGCCCCAGCATTTT
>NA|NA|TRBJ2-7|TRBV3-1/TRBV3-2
CASSQGSLLEQYF
TGTGCCAGCAGCCAAGGGTCCCTACTCGAGCAGTACTTC
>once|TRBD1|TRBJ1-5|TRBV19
CASRQQGAVQPQHF
TGTGCCAGTAGGCAACAGGGGGCGGTTCAGCCCCAGCATTTT
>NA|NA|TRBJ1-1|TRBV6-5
CASIRGAGGAFF
TGTGCCAGCATCCGGGGAGCGGGTGGAGCTTTCTTT
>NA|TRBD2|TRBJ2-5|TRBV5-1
CASSPGLAGVETQYF
TGCGCCAGCAGCCCGGGACTAGCGGGGGTAGAGACCCAGTACTTC
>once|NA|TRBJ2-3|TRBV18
CASSPRSITDTQYF
TGTGCCAGCTCACCTAGATCGATTACAGATACGCAGTATTTT
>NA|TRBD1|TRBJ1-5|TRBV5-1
CASSLGPRDRTYQPQHF
TGCGCCAGCAGCTTGGGGCCCAGGGACAGAACCTATCAGCCCCAGCATTTT
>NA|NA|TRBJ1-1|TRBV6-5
CASSSGSTEAFF
TGTGCCAGCAGCTCAGGGTCCACTGAAGCTTTCTTT
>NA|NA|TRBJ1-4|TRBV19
CASSRQGLGEKLFF
TGTGCCAGTAGTAGGCAGGGATTGGGTGAAAAACTGTTTTTT
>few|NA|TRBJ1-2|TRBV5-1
CASSLVLGQNYGYTF
TGCGCCAGCAGCTTGGTGCTTGGACAGAACTATGGCTACACCTTC
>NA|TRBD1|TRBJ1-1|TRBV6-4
CASSPGQGRPGTEAFF
TGTGCCAGCTCTCCGGGACAGGGGCGACCAGGCACTGAAGCTTTCTTT
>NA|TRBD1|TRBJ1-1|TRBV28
CASGQQGTEAFF
TGTGCCAGCGGACAACAGGGGACTGAAGCTTTCTTT
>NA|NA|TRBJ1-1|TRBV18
CASSATGTNTEAFF
TGTGCCAGCTCAGCCACAGGGACGAACACTGAAGCTTTCTTT
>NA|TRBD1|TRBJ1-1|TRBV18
CASSPSGGGTEAFF
TGTGCCAGCTCACCATCAGGGGGCGGCACTGAAGCTTTCTTT
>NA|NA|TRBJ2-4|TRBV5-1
CASSQSNRVENIQYF
TGCGCCAGCAGCCAGTCGAACAGGGTGGAAAACATTCAGTACTTC
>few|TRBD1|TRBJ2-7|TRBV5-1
CASSPQGSYEQYF
TGCGCCAGCAGCCCACAGGGGTCCTACGAGCAGTACTTC
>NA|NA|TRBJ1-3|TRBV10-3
CAISEPQGSGNTIYF
TGTGCCATCAGTGAACCCCAGGGATCTGGAAACACCATATATTTT
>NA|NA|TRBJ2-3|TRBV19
CASSIPGVHTDTQYF
TGTGCCAGTAGTATCCCCGGGGTGCACACAGATACGCAGTATTTT
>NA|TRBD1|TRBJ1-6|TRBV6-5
CASSPGTAYNSPLHF
TGTGCCAGCAGTCCCGGGACAGCTTATAATTCACCCCTCCACTTT
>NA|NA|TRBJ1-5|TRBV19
CASSIDRGGDNQPQHF
TGTGCCAGTAGTATAGATCGAGGGGGGGACAATCAGCCCCAGCATTTT
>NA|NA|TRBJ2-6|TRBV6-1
CASSKGMTGSSGANVLTF
TGTGCCAGCAGTAAAGGGATGACAGGATCGTCTGGGGCCAACGTCCTGACTTTC
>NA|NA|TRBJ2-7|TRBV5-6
CASSLLFRDYEQYF
TGTGCCAGCAGCTTACTCTTCAGGGACTACGAGCAGTACTTC
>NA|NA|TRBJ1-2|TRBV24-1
CATSGPGDYGYTF
TGTGCCACCAGTGGGCCCGGGGATTATGGCTACACCTTC
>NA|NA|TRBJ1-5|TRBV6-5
CASSYVRGQPQHF
TGTGCCAGCAGCTACGTTAGAGGGCAGCCCCAGCATTTT
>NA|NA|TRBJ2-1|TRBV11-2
CASSLSEGEQFF
TGTGCCAGCAGCTTATCCGAGGGTGAGCAGTTCTTC
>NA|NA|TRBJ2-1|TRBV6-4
CASSVEQYNEQFF
TGTGCCAGCAGCGTAGAACAGTACAATGAGCAGTTCTTC
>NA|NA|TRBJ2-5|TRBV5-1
CASSLGSQETQYF
TGCGCCAGCAGCTTGGGTAGCCAAGAGACCCAGTACTTC
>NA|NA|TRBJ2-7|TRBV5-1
CASSASGNRHEQYF
TGCGCCAGCAGCGCCTCAGGGAATCGGCACGAGCAGTACTTC
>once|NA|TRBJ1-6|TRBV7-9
CASSLASSVDSPLHF
TGTGCCAGCAGCTTAGCCTCGTCGGTAGATTCACCCCTCCACTTT
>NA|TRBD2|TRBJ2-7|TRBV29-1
CSVVRGSGSYEQYF
TGCAGCGTTGTTCGGGGTAGCGGGAGCTACGAGCAGTACTTC
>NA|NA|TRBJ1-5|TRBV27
CASSFRGQTPGQPQHF
TGTGCCAGCAGTTTTCGAGGACAAACTCCCGGTCAGCCCCAGCATTTT
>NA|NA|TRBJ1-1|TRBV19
CASSAKQGSTEAFF
TGTGCCAGTAGTGCCAAACAGGGAAGTACTGAAGCTTTCTTT
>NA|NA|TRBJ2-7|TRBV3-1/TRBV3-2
CASSQDEGSEQYF
TGTGCCAGCAGCCAAGATGAGGGTTCCGAGCAGTACTTC
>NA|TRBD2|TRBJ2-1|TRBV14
CASSQDGWIAGGFGNEQFF
TGTGCCAGCAGCCAAGATGGATGGATAGCGGGAGGGTTTGGGAATGAGCAGTTCTTC
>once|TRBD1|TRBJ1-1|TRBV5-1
CASRYYTGTGGEAFF
TGCGCCAGCAGGTACTATACCGGGACAGGGGGCGAAGCTTTCTTT
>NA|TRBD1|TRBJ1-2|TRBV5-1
CASSPLQGANYGYTF
TGCGCCAGCAGCCCCCTGCAGGGGGCAAACTATGGCTACACCTTC
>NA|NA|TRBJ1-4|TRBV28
CASAPQGITNEKLFF
TGTGCCAGCGCTCCTCAGGGTATTACTAATGAAAAACTGTTTTTT
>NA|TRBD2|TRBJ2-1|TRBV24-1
CATSATSGSNYNEQFF
TGTGCCACCAGTGCAACTAGCGGGAGCAATTACAATGAGCAGTTCTTC
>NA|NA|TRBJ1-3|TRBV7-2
CASSPQDRRNTIYF
TGTGCCAGCAGTCCACAAGACAGGCGTAACACCATATATTTT
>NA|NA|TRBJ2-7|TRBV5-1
CASSLEDPGNEQYF
TGCGCCAGCAGCTTGGAGGACCCCGGGAACGAGCAGTACTTC
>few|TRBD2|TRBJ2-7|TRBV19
CASSIDRTSGIRDF
TGTGCCAGTAGTATAGATCGGACTAGCGGGATAAGGGACTTC